This T cell receptor beta chain was profiled in a study of T cell responses to AZD1222 COVID-19 vaccine (dated by TCRdb to about 2021). About the investigation overall: TCR sequencing covered fewer than 250 trial participants: some 210 given two doses of AZD1222 and around 25 given two doses of MenACWY control vaccine. Trial participants were enrolled by age into subgroups of 18-55, 56-69 and 70-plus years, and around 150, 28 and 57 TCR-sequenced participants, respectively, were included in these subgroups.

The paper's findings and limits, for the study overall: Conclusions about previously exposed vaccinees are limited because only a handful of AZD1222 recipients were SARS-CoV-2 seropositive at baseline. Because no day 14 peak-response samples were available, repertoires were characterized only after the peak T cell response. The vaccine-associated CD4 TCRs covered the entire spike protein, and the dominant responses fell in regions 160-218 and 743-854. Nearly half of unique spike-specific TCRs reportedly recognized epitopes outside regions mutated in the B.1.351 and B.1.1.7 variants. Most participants were white British and females outnumbered males, and the authors suggested that clonal diversity may have been underestimated. After two AZD1222 doses, spike-specific TCR breadth and depth were significantly higher than at day 0 and than in MenACWY recipients. In the small 56-69-year group, the increase in depth fell short of significance, most likely because of low power.

The CDR3 regions of human TCRbeta chains were subjected to immunosequencing. Per the original workflow: TCRs in the repertoires were compared against a reference library of SARS-CoV-2-specific TCRs that had been generated with the MIRA antigen-specificity platform. Breadth was defined as the fraction of unique TCRs that were SARS-CoV-2-associated. Depth was defined as the fraction of total T cells that were SARS-CoV-2-associated. Each spike-specific TCR was assigned to its reactive spike region and to a CD4 or CD8 class using the MIRA data. Log10-transformed breadth and depth values were compared by one-way ANOVA with Sidak's multiple comparisons tests. Not all clones reach the TCRdb copy of this immuneACCESS table, which keeps in-frame sequences only. Checked studies attribute under half of the gap to unresolved V genes and leave the rest unexplained. The DNA gave D and trimming, while V, J and clone size come from that table. The sample includes 85,000 to 130,000 clones, with roughly nine tenths observed a single time. Of the sample, more than 2.5% falls within the top ten clones.

The junction carries 15 bases between V and J, which are trimmed by 7 bases and 0 bases respectively. CDR1 and CDR2 were assigned from the germline V gene as MNHEY and SVGAGI. The CDR3 spans 15 residues, from the cysteine through the phenylalanine. Just the 45-base CDR3 DNA is kept, in frame starting at base 1. This clone was seen only a few times. No cognate antigen has been identified for it. Base qualities are not recorded, but no much larger clone differs from it by a single base. Sample time point, as interpreted from the label and publication: about 28 days (+/-7) after the second vaccine dose. The treatment or condition label of this sample denotes: meningococcal conjugate vaccine given as trial control. Samples from vaccinated people were obtained from the UK trials COV001 and COV002, which included a single-blind randomized controlled phase 2/3 trial of AZD1222 (ChAdOx1 nCoV-19) in healthy adults. Trial participant PBMC samples were collected at day 0 and day 28 after the second dose for TCRbeta chain sequencing.

This specimen was peripheral blood, taken 28 days after the second dose of the MenACWY control vaccine. Rearrangement joined TRBV6-5 to TRBJ1-2; the D segment could be TRBD1, given 6 matching bases. The receptor comes from an adult who received the MenACWY meningococcal vaccine as a control. The CDR3: CASNGGGPANYGYTF. The DNA sequence is as follows: TGTGCCAGCAACGGAGGGGGTCCGGCTAACTATGGCTACACCTTC.